This T cell receptor beta chain was found in a study of T cell responses to AZD1222 COVID-19 vaccine. General study results and limits: Mapped onto spike, vaccine-associated CD4 TCRs spanned it and were dominant at 160-218 and 743-854. It should be noted that donors were predominantly white British and more often female, and clonal diversity was possibly underestimated. Targets within unmutated variant regions were reportedly found for nearly half of spike-specific TCRs.

Profiled with immunoSEQ multiplex PCR; TCRdb holds only in-frame clones, not every one. The table lists about 150,000 clones, 88% of them singletons. With regard to this clone: Its antigen is as yet unknown.

Sample: peripheral blood, taken on day 0 of AZD1222 vaccination. The TCR was taken from an adult in good health.

The CDR3 region has the DNA TGCGCCAGCAGCTTGATCGCAACTAATGAAAAACTGTTTTTT. It codes for CASSLIATNEKLFF. This chain joins TRBV5-1 and TRBJ1-4, with D uncertain. CDR1 is SGHRS and CDR2 is YFSETQ in the germline V gene. V was clipped by 1 base and J by 0 bases, with 4 bases between them. This CDR3 has 14 residues.